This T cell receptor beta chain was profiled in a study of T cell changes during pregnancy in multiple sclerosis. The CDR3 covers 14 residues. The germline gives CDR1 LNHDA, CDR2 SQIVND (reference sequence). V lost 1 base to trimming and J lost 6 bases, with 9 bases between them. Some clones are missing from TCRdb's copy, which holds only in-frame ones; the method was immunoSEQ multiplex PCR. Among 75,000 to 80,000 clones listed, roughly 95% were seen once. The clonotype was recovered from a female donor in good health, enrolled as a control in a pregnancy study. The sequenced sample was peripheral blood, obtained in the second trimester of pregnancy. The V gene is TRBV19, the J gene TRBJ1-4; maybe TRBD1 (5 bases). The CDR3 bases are TGTGCCAGTAGTATAGGAGGGGAGGATGAAAAACTGTTTTTT. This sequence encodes CASSIGGEDEKLFF.